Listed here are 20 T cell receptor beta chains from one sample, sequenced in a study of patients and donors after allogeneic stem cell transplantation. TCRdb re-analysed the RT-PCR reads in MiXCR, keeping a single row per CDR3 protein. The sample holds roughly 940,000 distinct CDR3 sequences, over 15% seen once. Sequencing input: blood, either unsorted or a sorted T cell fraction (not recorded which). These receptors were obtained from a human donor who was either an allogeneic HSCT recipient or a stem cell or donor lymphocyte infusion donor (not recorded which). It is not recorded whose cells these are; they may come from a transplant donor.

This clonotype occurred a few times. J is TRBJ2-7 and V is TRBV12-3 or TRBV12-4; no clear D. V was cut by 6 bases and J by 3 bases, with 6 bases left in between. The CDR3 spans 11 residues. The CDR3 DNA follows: TGTGCCAGCAGATCCTACTACGAGCAGTACTTC. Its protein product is CASRSYYEQYF.

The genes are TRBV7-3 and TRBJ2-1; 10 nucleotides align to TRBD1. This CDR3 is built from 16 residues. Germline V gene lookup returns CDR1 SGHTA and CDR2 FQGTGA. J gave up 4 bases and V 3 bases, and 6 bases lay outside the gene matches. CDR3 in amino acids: CASSFLPGQGYNEQFF. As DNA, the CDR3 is TGTGCCAGCAGCTTCCTTCCGGGACAGGGGTACAATGAGCAGTTCTTC.

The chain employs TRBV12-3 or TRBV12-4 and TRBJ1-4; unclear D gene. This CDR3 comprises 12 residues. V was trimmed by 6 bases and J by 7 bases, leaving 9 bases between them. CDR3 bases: TGTGCCAGCAGCGGCTTGGGTGAAAAACTGTTTTTT. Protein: CASSGLGEKLFF.

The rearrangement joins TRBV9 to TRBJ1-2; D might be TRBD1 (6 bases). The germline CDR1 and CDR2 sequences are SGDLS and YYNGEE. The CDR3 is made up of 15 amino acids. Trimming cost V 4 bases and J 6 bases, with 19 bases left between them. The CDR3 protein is CASSHTQTGRDGYTF. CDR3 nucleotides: TGTGCCAGCAGCCACACACAAACAGGGAGAGATGGCTACACCTTC.

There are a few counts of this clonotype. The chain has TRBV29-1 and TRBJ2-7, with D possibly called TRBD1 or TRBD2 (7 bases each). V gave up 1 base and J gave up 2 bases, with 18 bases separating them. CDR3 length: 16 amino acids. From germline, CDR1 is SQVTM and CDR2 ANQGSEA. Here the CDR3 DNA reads TGCAGCGTTGAAGTGGCGGGGTCAGGGGGGGCCTACGAGCAGTACTTC. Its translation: CSVEVAGSGGAYEQYF.

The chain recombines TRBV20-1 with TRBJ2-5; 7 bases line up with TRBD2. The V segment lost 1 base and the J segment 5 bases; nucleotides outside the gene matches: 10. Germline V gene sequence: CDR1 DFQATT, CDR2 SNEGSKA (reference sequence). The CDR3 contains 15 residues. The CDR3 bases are TGCAGTGCTAGAGGGGCGGGAGTACGGTTGGAGACCCAGTACTTC. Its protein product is CSARGAGVRLETQYF.

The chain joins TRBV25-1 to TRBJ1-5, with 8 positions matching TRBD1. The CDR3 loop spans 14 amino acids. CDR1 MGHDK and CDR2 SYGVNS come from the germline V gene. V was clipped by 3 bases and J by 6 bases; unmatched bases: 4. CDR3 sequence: CASSDGQGRQPQHF. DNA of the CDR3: TGTGCCAGCAGTGATGGACAGGGTCGTCAGCCCCAGCATTTT.

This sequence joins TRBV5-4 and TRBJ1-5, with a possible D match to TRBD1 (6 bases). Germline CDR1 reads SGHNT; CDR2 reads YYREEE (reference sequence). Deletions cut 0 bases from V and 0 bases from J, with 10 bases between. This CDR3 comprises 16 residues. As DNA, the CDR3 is TGTGCCAGCAGCTTGGATGGGACACCTAGCAATCAGCCCCAGCATTTT. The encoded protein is CASSLDGTPSNQPQHF.

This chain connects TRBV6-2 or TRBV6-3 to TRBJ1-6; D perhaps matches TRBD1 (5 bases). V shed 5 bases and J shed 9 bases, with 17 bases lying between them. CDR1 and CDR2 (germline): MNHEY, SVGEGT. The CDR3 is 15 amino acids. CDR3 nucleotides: TGTGCCAGCAGTCCCTCATCGGGACCCCCTTCACCCCTCCACTTT. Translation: CASSPSSGPPSPLHF.

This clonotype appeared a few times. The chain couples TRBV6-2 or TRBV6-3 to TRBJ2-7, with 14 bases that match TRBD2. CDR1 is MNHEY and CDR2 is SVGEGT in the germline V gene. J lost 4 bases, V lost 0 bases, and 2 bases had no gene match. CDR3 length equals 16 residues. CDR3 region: CASSYSGLAGAYEQYF. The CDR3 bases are TGTGCCAGCAGTTACTCGGGACTAGCGGGAGCATACGAGCAGTACTTC.

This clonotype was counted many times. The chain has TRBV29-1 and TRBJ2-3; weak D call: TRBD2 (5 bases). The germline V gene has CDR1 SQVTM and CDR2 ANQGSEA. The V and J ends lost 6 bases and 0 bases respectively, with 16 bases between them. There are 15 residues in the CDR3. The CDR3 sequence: CSVNSDSASTDTQYF. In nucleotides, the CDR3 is TGCAGCGTAAATTCGGACTCCGCTAGCACAGATACGCAGTATTTT.

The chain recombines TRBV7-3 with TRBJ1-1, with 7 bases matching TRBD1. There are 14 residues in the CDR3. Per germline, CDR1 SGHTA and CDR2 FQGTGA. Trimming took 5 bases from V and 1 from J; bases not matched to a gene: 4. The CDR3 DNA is TGTGCCAGCAGCCCATACAGGGGGAACACTGAAGCTTTCTTT. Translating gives CASSPYRGNTEAFF. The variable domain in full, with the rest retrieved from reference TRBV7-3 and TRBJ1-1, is GAGVSQTPSNKVTEKGKYVELRCDPISGHTALYWYRQSLGQGPEFLIYFQGTGAADDSGLPNDRFFAVRPEGSVSTLKIQRTERGDSAVYLCASSPYRGNTEAFFGQGTRLTVV.

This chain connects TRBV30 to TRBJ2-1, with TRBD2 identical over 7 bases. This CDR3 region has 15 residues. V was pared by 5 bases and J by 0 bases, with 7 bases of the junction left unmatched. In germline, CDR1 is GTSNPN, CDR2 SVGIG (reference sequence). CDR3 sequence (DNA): TGTGCCTGGGCGCCGGGGGGTAGCTCCTACAATGAGCAGTTCTTC. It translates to CAWAPGGSSYNEQFF.

CDR3 amino acids: CSASSPGQGYNEQFF. CDR3 DNA sequence: TGCAGTGCTAGTAGTCCGGGACAGGGCTACAATGAGCAGTTCTTC. The chain employs TRBV20-1 and TRBJ2-1; TRBD1 matches 9 bases. The germline CDR1 and CDR2 sequences are DFQATT and SNEGSKA (reference sequence). V shed 3 bases and J 3 bases; nucleotides not matched to a gene: 6. This CDR3 spans 15 amino acids.

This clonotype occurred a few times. CDR3 DNA sequence: TGTGCCAGCAGTTCCTGGACAGGGGGCACCGGGGAGCTGTTTTTT. It specifies CASSSWTGGTGELFF. The rearrangement uses TRBV12-3 or TRBV12-4 and TRBJ2-2; TRBD1 matches at 10 bases. This CDR3 has 15 amino acids. V gave up 4 bases and J gave up 4 bases; unmatched junction bases: 3.

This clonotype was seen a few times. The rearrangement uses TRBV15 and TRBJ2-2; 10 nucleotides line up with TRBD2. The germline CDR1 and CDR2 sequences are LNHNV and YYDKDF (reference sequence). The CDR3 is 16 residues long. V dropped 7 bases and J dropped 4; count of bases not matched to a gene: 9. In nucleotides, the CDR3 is TGTGCCACCAATTCGCTACTAGCGGGACTCACCGGGGAGCTGTTTTTT. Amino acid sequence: CATNSLLAGLTGELFF.

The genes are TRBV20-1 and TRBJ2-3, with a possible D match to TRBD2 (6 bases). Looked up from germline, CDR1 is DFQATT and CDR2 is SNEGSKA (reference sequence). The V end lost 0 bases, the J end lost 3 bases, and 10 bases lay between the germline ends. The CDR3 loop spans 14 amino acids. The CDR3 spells CSARDLEGTDTQYF. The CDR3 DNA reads TGCAGTGCTAGAGATCTGGAGGGTACAGATACGCAGTATTTT.

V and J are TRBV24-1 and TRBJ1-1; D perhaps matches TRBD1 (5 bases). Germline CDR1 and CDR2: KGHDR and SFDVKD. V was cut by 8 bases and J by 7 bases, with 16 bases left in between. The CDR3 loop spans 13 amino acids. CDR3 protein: CATMGRAKNEAFF. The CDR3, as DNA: TGTGCCACCATGGGCAGGGCTAAGAATGAAGCTTTCTTT.

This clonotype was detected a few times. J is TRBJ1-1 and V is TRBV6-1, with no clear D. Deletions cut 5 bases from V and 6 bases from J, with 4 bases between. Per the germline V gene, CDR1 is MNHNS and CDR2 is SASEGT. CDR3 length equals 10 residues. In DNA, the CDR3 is TGTGCCAGCAGTCAACCTGAAGCTTTCTTT. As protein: CASSQPEAFF.

This chain's CDR3 is CASRAAGQPSYEQYF. The DNA for the CDR3 is TGTGCCAGCAGGGCCGCCGGACAGCCCTCCTACGAGCAGTACTTC. The chain uses TRBV2 and TRBJ2-7; D is possibly TRBD1 (6 bases). The CDR3 consists of 15 residues. CDR1 SNHLY and CDR2 FYNNEI come from the germline V gene. V was trimmed by 6 bases and J by 0 bases, leaving 15 bases between them.